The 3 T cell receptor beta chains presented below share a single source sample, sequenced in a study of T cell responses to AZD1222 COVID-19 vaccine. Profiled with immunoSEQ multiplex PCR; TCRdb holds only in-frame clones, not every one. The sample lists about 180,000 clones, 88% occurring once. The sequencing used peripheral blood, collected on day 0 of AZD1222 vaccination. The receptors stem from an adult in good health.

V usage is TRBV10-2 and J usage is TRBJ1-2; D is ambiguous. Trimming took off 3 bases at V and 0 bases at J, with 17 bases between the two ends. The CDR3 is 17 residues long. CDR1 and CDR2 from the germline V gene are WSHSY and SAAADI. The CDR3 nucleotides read TGCGCCAGCAGTGATAGGTCGGAGATAACAGCTAACTATGGCTACACCTTC. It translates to CASSDRSEITANYGYTF.

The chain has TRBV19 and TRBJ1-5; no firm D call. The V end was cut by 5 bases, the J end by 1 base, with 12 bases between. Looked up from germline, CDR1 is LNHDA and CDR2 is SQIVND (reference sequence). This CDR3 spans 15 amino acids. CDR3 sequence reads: CASSDLGMSNQPQHF. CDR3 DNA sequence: TGTGCCAGTAGTGACCTGGGGATGAGCAATCAGCCCCAGCATTTT.

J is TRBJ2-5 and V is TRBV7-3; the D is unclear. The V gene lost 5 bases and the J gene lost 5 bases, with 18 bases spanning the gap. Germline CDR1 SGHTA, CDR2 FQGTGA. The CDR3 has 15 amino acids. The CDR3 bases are TGTGCCAGCAGCGAAACGGGCCTCGGTGGGGAGACCCAGTACTTC. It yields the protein CASSETGLGGETQYF. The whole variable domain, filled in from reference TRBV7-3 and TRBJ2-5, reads GAGVSQTPSNKVTEKGKYVELRCDPISGHTALYWYRQSLGQGPEFLIYFQGTGAADDSGLPNDRFFAVRPEGSVSTLKIQRTERGDSAVYLCASSETGLGGETQYFGPGTRLLVL.